This entry features one TCR beta chain sequence. What it binds is not known. The data originate from a study of cytomegalovirus exposure and HLA in healthy donors. Study-level information: Clustering assigned about 76% of the roughly 370 genotyped donors to the Caucasian-associated ancestry cluster. Whole-study results and caveats: A reported reduction in N-insertions relative to the approximately 600-donor mean was seen in an Asian-associated ancestry cluster in a later analysis.

PCR employed 60 Vbeta and 13 Jbeta primers. Only in-frame clones appear in the TCRdb table, and some are missing; sequencing was by immunoSEQ multiplex PCR. The sample shows about 160,000 clones, around 80% of them seen only once. The germline gives CDR1 SGHTA, CDR2 FQGTGA. With 0 bases clipped from V and 10 bases from J, the junction kept 5 bases outside the gene matches. CDR3 length: 16 residues. The rearrangement links TRBV7-3 to TRBJ2-1; 14 bases align to TRBD2. The clonotype originates from a man between 18 and 29 years old in good health and CMV-seronegative. Sequenced sample: PBMCs. The CDR3 loop is CASSLTGLAGGGEQFF. CDR3 coding DNA: TGTGCCAGCAGCTTAACCGGACTAGCGGGGGGAGGAGAGCAGTTCTTC. Looking up the rest from reference TRBV7-3 and TRBJ2-1 gives the full variable domain: GAGVSQTPSNKVTEKGKYVELRCDPISGHTALYWYRQSLGQGPEFLIYFQGTGAADDSGLPNDRFFAVRPEGSVSTLKIQRTERGDSAVYLCASSLTGLAGGGEQFFGPGTRLTVL.